This T cell receptor beta chain comes out of a study of T cell repertoires in cytomegalovirus infection. Study summary: Public signatures in TCR beta pointed to CMV infection and matching HLA type.

The CDR3 runs 15 residues. Trimming at V came to 0 bases and at J to 0 bases, leaving 3 bases not matched to a gene. Germline CDR1 is SGDLS and CDR2 is YYNGEE. Notes on the study in general: People with CMV and the relevant HLA were identified by cumulative public TCR beta family frequency. The response measured ex vivo was dominated by TCR beta clonotypes (HLA-C-restricted and CMV-specific).

From the reads, TCRdb called clonotypes with MiXCR, one entry per CDR3 protein. The top ten clones hold more than 2.5% of a sample with more than 650,000 distinct CDR3 sequences, approximately 34% of them seen once. A note on this clonotype: Its antigen is unidentified.

The material sequenced was PBMCs. The receptor was isolated from a human donor in good health (CMV status not recorded). Some clones in this sample may be carry-over from other donors' samples. The chain is built from TRBV9 and TRBJ2-7, with 7 bases that match TRBD1. CDR3 sequence (DNA): TGTGCCAGCAGCGTAGCAGGGGGTAACTCCTACGAGCAGTACTTC. Its translation: CASSVAGGNSYEQYF.